These 5 T cell receptor beta chains came from one sample sequenced in a study of blood T cell repertoires in COVID-19. This table comes from immunoSEQ multiplex PCR, and its TCRdb copy is limited to in-frame clones, with some not included. The sample holds a few hundred thousand clones, around 86% seen once. The sample was PBMCs or T cells enriched from blood (not recorded which). These receptor sequences come from a woman aged 45-65 years who had recovered from COVID-19.

Only a few counts were recorded for this clone. The chain uses TRBV11-3 and TRBJ2-7; 8 nucleotides line up with TRBD1. Germline-derived CDR1 and CDR2 are SGHNT and YENEEA. The junction had 6 bases not matched to a gene; V was cut back by 5 bases and J by 6 bases. CDR3 size: 13 residues. The CDR3 DNA sequence: TGTGCCAGCAGCCGACAGGGGTTCGGCGAGCAGTACTTC. This sequence encodes CASSRQGFGEQYF. The full variable domain, rest sourced from reference TRBV11-3 and TRBJ2-7, is EAGVVQSPRYKIIEKKQPVAFWCNPISGHNTLYWYLQNLGQGPELLIRYENEEAVDDSQLPKDRFSAERLKGVDSTLKIQPAELGDSAVYLCASSRQGFGEQYFGPGTRLTVT.

Only one count was recorded for this clone. This chain connects TRBV5-1 to TRBJ2-1; the match to TRBD1 covers 8 bases. The CDR3 is 15 residues long. V was pared by 4 bases and J by 7 bases, with 10 bases of the junction left unmatched. Germline assignment: CDR1 SGHRS and CDR2 YFSETQ. The CDR3 sequence is CASSLQGGTGNEQFF. CDR3 sequence (DNA): TGCGCCAGCAGCCTACAGGGGGGTACCGGGAATGAGCAGTTCTTC.

About this clone: The sample has other DNA sequences that encode this CDR3 too. This sequence joins TRBV7-8 and TRBJ1-1; 7 bases align to TRBD1. The V gene's germline CDR1 is SGHVS and CDR2 FQNEAQ. Unmatched junction bases numbered 3, after V lost 1 base and J lost 4 bases. This CDR3 spans 14 amino acids. The CDR3 sequence is CASSLDPGGTEAFF. Here the CDR3 DNA reads TGTGCCAGCAGCTTAGACCCAGGGGGCACTGAAGCTTTCTTT.

The chain combines TRBV27 with TRBJ1-3; D not resolved. This CDR3 has 15 amino acids. The V and J ends lost 3 bases and 4 bases respectively, with 13 bases between them. CDR1 MNHEY and CDR2 SMNVEV come from the germline V gene (reference sequence). CDR3 in amino acids: CASSLIGGWGNTIYF. The CDR3 DNA follows: TGTGCCAGCAGTTTGATCGGTGGTTGGGGAAACACCATATATTTT.

The chain employs TRBV30 and TRBJ1-6; possibly TRBD1 for D (6 bases). Germline V lookup: CDR1 GTSNPN, CDR2 SVGIG (reference sequence). CDR3 length: 14 amino acids. V dropped 3 bases and J dropped 10 bases, with 16 bases sitting between them. The CDR3 DNA reads as TGTGCCTGGAGACCGGGGGGCGGGGGCTCACCCCTCCACTTT. Translated: CAWRPGGGGSPLHF.